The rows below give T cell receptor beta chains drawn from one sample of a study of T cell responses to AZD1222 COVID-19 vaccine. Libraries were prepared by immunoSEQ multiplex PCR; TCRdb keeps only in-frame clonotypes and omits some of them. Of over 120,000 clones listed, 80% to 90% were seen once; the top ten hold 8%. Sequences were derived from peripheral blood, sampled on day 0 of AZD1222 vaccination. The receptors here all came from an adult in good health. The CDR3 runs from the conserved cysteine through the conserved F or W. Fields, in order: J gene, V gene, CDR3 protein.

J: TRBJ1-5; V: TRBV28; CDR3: CASSRLGQGSNQPQHF
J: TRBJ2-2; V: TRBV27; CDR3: CASSFVRGAGGELFF
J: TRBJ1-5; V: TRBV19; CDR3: CASSIPGGPSGQPQHF
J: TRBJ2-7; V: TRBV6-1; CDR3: CASSESGQISYEQYF
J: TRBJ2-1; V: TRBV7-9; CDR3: CASSLGVTGDEQFF
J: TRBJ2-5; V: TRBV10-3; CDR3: CAISEGTSGGETQYF
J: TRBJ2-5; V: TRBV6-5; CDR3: CASSLLRSPETQYF
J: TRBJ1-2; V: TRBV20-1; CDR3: CTSGQYYGYTF
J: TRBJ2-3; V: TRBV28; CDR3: CASREEGPTDTQYF
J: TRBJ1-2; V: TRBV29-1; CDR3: CSVDLGYGYTF
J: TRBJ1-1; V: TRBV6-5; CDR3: CASQGQGRWVF
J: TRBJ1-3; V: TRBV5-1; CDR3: CASSPTGGWSGNTIYF
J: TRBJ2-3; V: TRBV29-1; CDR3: CSVGTSGSDTQYF
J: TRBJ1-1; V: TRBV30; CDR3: CAWSLMNTEAFF
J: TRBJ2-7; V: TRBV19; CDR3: CATEDGSSYEQYF
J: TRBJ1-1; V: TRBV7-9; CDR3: CALTARASGTEAFF
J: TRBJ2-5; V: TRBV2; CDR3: CASSGGQGTIWAQYF
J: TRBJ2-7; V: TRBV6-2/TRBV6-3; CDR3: CASSFHLTGQGFRSYEQYF
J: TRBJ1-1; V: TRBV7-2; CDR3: CASSWVEGEAFF
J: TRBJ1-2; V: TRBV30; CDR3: CAWSVLVSYGYTF
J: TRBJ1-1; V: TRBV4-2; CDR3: CASSRQGTNTEAFF
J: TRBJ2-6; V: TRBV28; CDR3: CASSFQGSGANVLTF
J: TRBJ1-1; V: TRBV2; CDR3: CASSERDRGVNTEAFF
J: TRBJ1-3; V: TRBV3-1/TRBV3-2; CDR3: CASSPRTGSGNTIYF
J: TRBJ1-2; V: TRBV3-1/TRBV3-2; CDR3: CASSQGGSNYGYTF
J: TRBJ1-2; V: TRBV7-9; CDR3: CASSLGTGRDNYGYTF
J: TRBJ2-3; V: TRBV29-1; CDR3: CSVAPLRTGEGATDTQYF
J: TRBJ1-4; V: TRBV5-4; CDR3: CASSLEQGVEKLFF
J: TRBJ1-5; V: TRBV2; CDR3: CASSTDSNQPQHF
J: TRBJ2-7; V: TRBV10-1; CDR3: CATSPGQGDYEQYF
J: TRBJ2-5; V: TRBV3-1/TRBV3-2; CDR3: CASSPPTWETQYF
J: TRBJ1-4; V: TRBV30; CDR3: CAWSPTSSGEKLFF
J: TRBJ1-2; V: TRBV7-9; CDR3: CASSLGYGAGVNYTF
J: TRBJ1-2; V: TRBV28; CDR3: CASSVGQGNYGYTF
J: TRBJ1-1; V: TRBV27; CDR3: CASSYLSRPRQGYTEAFF
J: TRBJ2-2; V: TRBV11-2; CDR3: CASSGMKGELFF
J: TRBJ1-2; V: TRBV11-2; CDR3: CASSLGDMGGYTF
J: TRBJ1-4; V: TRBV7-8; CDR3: CASSSYRENEKLFF
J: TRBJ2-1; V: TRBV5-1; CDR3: CASREGTGAYNEQFF
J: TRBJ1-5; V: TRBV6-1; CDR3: CASSERALELGTNQPQHF
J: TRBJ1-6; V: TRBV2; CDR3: CASNEGWGLYSPLHF
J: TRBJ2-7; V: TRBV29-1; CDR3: CSVASGLSYEQYF
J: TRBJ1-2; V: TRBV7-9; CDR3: CASSLPLVGKGYTF
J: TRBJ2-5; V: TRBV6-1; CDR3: CASSERVRADETQYF
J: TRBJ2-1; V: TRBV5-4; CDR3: CASSFDRGYNEQFF
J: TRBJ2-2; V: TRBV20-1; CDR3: CSARDGGELFF
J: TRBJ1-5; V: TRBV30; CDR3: CAWGSDSLGQPQHF
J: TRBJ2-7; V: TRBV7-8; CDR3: CASSSGPGLADEQYF
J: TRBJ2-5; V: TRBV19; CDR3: CASKAPGRGQETQYF
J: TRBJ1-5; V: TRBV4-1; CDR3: CASSPQPNQPQHF
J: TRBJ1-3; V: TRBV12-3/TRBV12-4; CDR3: CASSLSGNTIYF
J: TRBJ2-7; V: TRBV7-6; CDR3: CASSLAGQGYEQYF
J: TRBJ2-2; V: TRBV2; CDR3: CASIQSAGELFF
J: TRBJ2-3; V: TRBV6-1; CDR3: CASSELAASTDTQYF
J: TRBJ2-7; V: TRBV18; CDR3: CASSREQGREQYF